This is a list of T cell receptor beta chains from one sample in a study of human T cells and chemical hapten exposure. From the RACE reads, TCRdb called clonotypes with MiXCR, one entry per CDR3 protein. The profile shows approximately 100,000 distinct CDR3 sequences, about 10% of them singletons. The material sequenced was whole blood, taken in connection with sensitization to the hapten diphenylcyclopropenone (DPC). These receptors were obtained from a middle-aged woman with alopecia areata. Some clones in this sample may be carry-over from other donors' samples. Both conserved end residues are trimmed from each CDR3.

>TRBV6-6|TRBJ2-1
ASSYSTGTGVFNEQF
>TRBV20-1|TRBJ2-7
SAGSGRAGEQY
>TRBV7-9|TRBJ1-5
ASGFSAGNQPQH
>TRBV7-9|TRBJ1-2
ASSLRGAYGYT
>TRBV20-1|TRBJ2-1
SALAGGPYEQF
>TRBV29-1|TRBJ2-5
SVDRGQGSETQY
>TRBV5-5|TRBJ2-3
ASSLSGLAKTDTQY
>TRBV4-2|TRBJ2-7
ASSPGLASSYEQY
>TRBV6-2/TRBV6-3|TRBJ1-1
ASKTPPGTGAFNTEAF
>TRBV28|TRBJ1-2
ASSLPRGRVGYT
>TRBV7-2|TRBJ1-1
ASSRDPEAF
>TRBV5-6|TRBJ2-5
ASSVGPSDQETQY
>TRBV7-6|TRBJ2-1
ASSARDRVYNEQF
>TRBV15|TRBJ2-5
ATSRADRDETQY
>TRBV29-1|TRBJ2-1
SGEGAGSTNEQF
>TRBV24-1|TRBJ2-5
ATSATSGRETQY
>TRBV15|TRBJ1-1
ATSGHLNTEAF
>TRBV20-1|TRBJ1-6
SAPSTGPNSPLH
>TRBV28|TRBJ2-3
ASSESPFAPRLAGGRVPDTQY
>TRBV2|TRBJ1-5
ASKVQGGVAGNQPQH
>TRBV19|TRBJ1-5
ASSYRHQPQH
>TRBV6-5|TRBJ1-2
ASSYSKFQTNYGYT
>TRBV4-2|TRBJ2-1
ASSQEASGVSEQF
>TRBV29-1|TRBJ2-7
SVENTPEQY
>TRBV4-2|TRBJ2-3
ASSPQALAVTDTQY
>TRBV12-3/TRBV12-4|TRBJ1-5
ASTMPGPINQPQH
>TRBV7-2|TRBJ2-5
ASSFGGPVGRETQY
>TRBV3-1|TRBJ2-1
ASSPLAGYNEQF
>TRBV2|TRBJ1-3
ASRGNRAGNTIY
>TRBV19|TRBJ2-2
ASSIGEGTSGELF
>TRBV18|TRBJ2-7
ASSPKQGSSGPTAQQY
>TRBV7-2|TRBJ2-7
ASSPPGPPEDHEQY
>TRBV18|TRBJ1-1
ASSQMDRDSQAF
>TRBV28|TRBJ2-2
ASSLGAGGLANTGELF
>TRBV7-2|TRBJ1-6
ASSSQGNRNSPLH
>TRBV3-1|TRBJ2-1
ASSLRDIDEQF
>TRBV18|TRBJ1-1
ASSAIPPGNTEAF
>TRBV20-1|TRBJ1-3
SASLGQPGNTIY
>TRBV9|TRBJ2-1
ASSLTGSSYNEQF
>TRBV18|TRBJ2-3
ASSPPGAPTQY
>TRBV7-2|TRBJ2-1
ASSLERHSEQF
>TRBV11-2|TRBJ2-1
ASRGTSERNEQF
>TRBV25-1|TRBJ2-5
ASSGSERTYQETQY
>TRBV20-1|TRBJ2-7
SARQPGRNYEQY
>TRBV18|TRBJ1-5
ASSSPGQDQPQH